Listed below are T cell receptor beta chains from one sample, sequenced in a study of blood T cell repertoires in COVID-19. This table comes from immunoSEQ multiplex PCR, and its TCRdb copy is limited to in-frame clones, with some not included. This repertoire shows approximately 120,000 clones, about four fifths found once; its top ten account for approximately 10%. Sequenced input: peripheral blood. These receptors were collected from a man aged 55 to 70 with acute or convalescent COVID-19. Each CDR3 is given with its conserved first and last residue. The order of the fields is CDR3 protein, CDR3 DNA, J gene, V gene, clone size, D gene. A D gene is named only where the DNA matches it firmly. Clone size appears in some rows only: once, few, many, or a class for an expanded clone.

CDR3 protein: CAWSVRQGGYTF; CDR3 DNA: TGTGCCTGGAGTGTACGGCAGGGGGGCTACACCTTC; J gene: TRBJ1-2; V gene: TRBV30; clone size: NA; D gene: NA
CDR3 protein: CASSRGGRGNEQFF; CDR3 DNA: TGTGCCAGCAGTCGGGGCGGGAGAGGCAATGAGCAGTTCTTC; J gene: TRBJ2-1; V gene: TRBV9; clone size: NA; D gene: TRBD2
CDR3 protein: CATSKGTAVANTGELFF; CDR3 DNA: TGTGCCACCAGCAAAGGGACAGCCGTTGCGAACACCGGGGAGCTGTTTTTT; J gene: TRBJ2-2; V gene: TRBV15; clone size: NA; D gene: TRBD1
CDR3 protein: CASTPAAGGWYQPQHF; CDR3 DNA: TGTGCCAGCACCCCCGCTGCGGGGGGTTGGTATCAGCCCCAGCATTTT; J gene: TRBJ1-5; V gene: TRBV28; clone size: NA; D gene: NA
CDR3 protein: CASSVGEVSSYNEQFF; CDR3 DNA: TGTGCCAGCAGCGTAGGGGAGGTGAGCTCCTACAATGAGCAGTTCTTC; J gene: TRBJ2-1; V gene: TRBV9; clone size: NA; D gene: NA
CDR3 protein: CASSPYSGTGVGGYTF; CDR3 DNA: TGTGCCAGCAGCCCATACTCCGGGACAGGGGTAGGTGGCTACACCTTC; J gene: TRBJ1-2; V gene: TRBV3-1/TRBV3-2; clone size: NA; D gene: TRBD1
CDR3 protein: CAISSGTGSTGELFF; CDR3 DNA: TGTGCCATCAGTTCCGGGACAGGGTCGACCGGGGAGCTGTTTTTT; J gene: TRBJ2-2; V gene: TRBV10-3; clone size: NA; D gene: TRBD1
CDR3 protein: CASSLRVSNQPQHF; CDR3 DNA: TGTGCCAGCAGTTTACGGGTGAGCAATCAGCCCCAGCATTTT; J gene: TRBJ1-5; V gene: TRBV28; clone size: NA; D gene: NA
CDR3 protein: CASSLRAGRDQPQHF; CDR3 DNA: TGTGCCAGCAGCTTAAGGGCGGGTAGAGATCAGCCCCAGCATTTT; J gene: TRBJ1-5; V gene: TRBV7-3; clone size: NA; D gene: NA
CDR3 protein: CASSLVGRGPEAFF; CDR3 DNA: TGTGCCAGCAGTTTAGTGGGCAGGGGCCCTGAAGCTTTCTTT; J gene: TRBJ1-1; V gene: TRBV28; clone size: few; D gene: NA
CDR3 protein: CATGDSLNTEAFF; CDR3 DNA: TGTGCCACCGGGGACAGTCTAAACACTGAAGCTTTCTTT; J gene: TRBJ1-1; V gene: TRBV6-5; clone size: NA; D gene: TRBD1
CDR3 protein: CASSLTPQYEQYF; CDR3 DNA: TGTGCCAGCAGCTTAACTCCGCAATACGAGCAGTACTTC; J gene: TRBJ2-7; V gene: TRBV7-8; clone size: NA; D gene: NA
CDR3 protein: CASSISGRAIYEQYF; CDR3 DNA: TGTGCCAGCAGCATAAGCGGGAGGGCCATCTACGAGCAGTACTTC; J gene: TRBJ2-7; V gene: TRBV5-4; clone size: NA; D gene: TRBD2
CDR3 protein: CASSLRTPYSGNTIYF; CDR3 DNA: TGTGCCAGCAGTTTAAGGACACCCTACTCTGGAAACACCATATATTTT; J gene: TRBJ1-3; V gene: TRBV27; clone size: NA; D gene: NA
CDR3 protein: CASSRDRGQETQYF; CDR3 DNA: TGTGCCAGCAGCCGGGACAGGGGGCAAGAGACCCAGTACTTC; J gene: TRBJ2-5; V gene: TRBV4-2; clone size: once; D gene: TRBD1
CDR3 protein: CASSIGGVKATDTQYF; CDR3 DNA: TGTGCCAGTAGTATAGGCGGGGTAAAGGCGACAGATACGCAGTATTTT; J gene: TRBJ2-3; V gene: TRBV19; clone size: NA; D gene: NA
CDR3 protein: CASSSDREWVGKNIQYF; CDR3 DNA: TGTGCCAGTAGCAGCGACAGGGAGTGGGTGGGCAAAAACATTCAGTACTTC; J gene: TRBJ2-4; V gene: TRBV19; clone size: NA; D gene: TRBD1
CDR3 protein: CASNPGHTYGYTF; CDR3 DNA: TGTGCCAGCAACCCGGGACACACCTATGGCTACACCTTC; J gene: TRBJ1-2; V gene: TRBV6-9; clone size: NA; D gene: NA
CDR3 protein: CASSPRGGVIYYEQYF; CDR3 DNA: TGTGCCAGCAGCCCCCGAGGCGGGGTTATCTACTACGAGCAGTACTTC; J gene: TRBJ2-7; V gene: TRBV3-1/TRBV3-2; clone size: NA; D gene: NA
CDR3 protein: CASTKASSYNEQFF; CDR3 DNA: TGTGCCAGCACCAAGGCTAGCTCCTACAATGAGCAGTTCTTC; J gene: TRBJ2-1; V gene: TRBV6-6; clone size: NA; D gene: NA
CDR3 protein: CASGPPGSGANVLTF; CDR3 DNA: TGTGCCAGCGGACCACCGGGGAGTGGGGCCAACGTCCTGACTTTC; J gene: TRBJ2-6; V gene: TRBV28; clone size: NA; D gene: NA
CDR3 protein: CASSDRTRRPPPYEQYF; CDR3 DNA: TGCGCCAGCAGTGACAGGACTAGACGACCTCCCCCCTACGAGCAGTACTTC; J gene: TRBJ2-7; V gene: TRBV10-2; clone size: NA; D gene: TRBD2
CDR3 protein: CASSFGTGTDTIYF; CDR3 DNA: TGTGCCAGCAGTTTCGGGACAGGGACGGACACCATATATTTT; J gene: TRBJ1-3; V gene: TRBV6-6; clone size: once; D gene: TRBD1
CDR3 protein: CASSFGDTEAFF; CDR3 DNA: TGCGCCAGCAGCTTCGGGGACACTGAAGCTTTCTTT; J gene: TRBJ1-1; V gene: TRBV5-1; clone size: NA; D gene: NA
CDR3 protein: CATAGQGPSGNTIYF; CDR3 DNA: TGTGCCACTGCCGGACAGGGCCCCTCTGGAAACACCATATATTTT; J gene: TRBJ1-3; V gene: TRBV10-3; clone size: NA; D gene: TRBD1
CDR3 protein: CASSQLADEQFF; CDR3 DNA: TGCGCCAGCAGTCAACTAGCGGATGAGCAGTTCTTC; J gene: TRBJ2-1; V gene: TRBV23-1; clone size: NA; D gene: TRBD2
CDR3 protein: CASSQRGTGGETQYF; CDR3 DNA: TGTGCCAGCAGTCAAAGAGGGACAGGAGGAGAGACCCAGTACTTC; J gene: TRBJ2-5; V gene: TRBV9; clone size: NA; D gene: TRBD1
CDR3 protein: CASSSGDFSNQPQHF; CDR3 DNA: TGTGCCAGCAGTTCCGGGGATTTTAGCAATCAGCCCCAGCATTTT; J gene: TRBJ1-5; V gene: TRBV28; clone size: NA; D gene: NA
CDR3 protein: CASSVQNTEAFF; CDR3 DNA: TGTGCCAGCAGTGTACAGAACACTGAAGCTTTCTTT; J gene: TRBJ1-1; V gene: TRBV2; clone size: NA; D gene: NA
CDR3 protein: CASAALYGYTF; CDR3 DNA: TGTGCCAGCGCCGCTCTATATGGCTACACCTTC; J gene: TRBJ1-2; V gene: TRBV28; clone size: once; D gene: NA
CDR3 protein: CASSPRLAGAYEQYF; CDR3 DNA: TGTGCCAGCAGCCCAAGACTAGCGGGGGCCTACGAGCAGTACTTC; J gene: TRBJ2-7; V gene: TRBV7-3; clone size: NA; D gene: TRBD2
CDR3 protein: CATSPRQGAYEQYF; CDR3 DNA: TGTGCCACCTCCCCTCGACAGGGGGCCTACGAGCAGTACTTC; J gene: TRBJ2-7; V gene: TRBV6-5; clone size: NA; D gene: TRBD1
CDR3 protein: CASGLGQGLGETQYF; CDR3 DNA: TGTGCTAGTGGTTTGGGACAGGGCCTGGGGGAGACCCAGTACTTC; J gene: TRBJ2-5; V gene: TRBV12-5; clone size: NA; D gene: TRBD1
CDR3 protein: CASSGQGITEAFF; CDR3 DNA: TGTGCCAGCAGCGGACAGGGGATCACTGAAGCTTTCTTT; J gene: TRBJ1-1; V gene: TRBV7-3; clone size: once; D gene: TRBD1
CDR3 protein: CASSSGRGLGGYTF; CDR3 DNA: TGTGCCAGCAGTTCTGGTAGGGGGCTGGGAGGCTACACCTTC; J gene: TRBJ1-2; V gene: TRBV28; clone size: NA; D gene: TRBD1
CDR3 protein: CASKIQAEAPEAFF; CDR3 DNA: TGCGCCAGCAAAATCCAGGCGGAGGCTCCTGAAGCTTTCTTT; J gene: TRBJ1-1; V gene: TRBV5-1; clone size: NA; D gene: NA
CDR3 protein: CASSLAQGNTEAFF; CDR3 DNA: TGCGCCAGCAGCTTGGCTCAGGGAAACACTGAAGCTTTCTTT; J gene: TRBJ1-1; V gene: TRBV5-1; clone size: NA; D gene: NA
CDR3 protein: CASTGVETQYF; CDR3 DNA: TGTGCCAGCACCGGAGTAGAGACCCAGTACTTC; J gene: TRBJ2-5; V gene: TRBV6-5; clone size: NA; D gene: NA
CDR3 protein: CASSVGASGRTGELFF; CDR3 DNA: TGTGCCAGCAGCGTAGGGGCTAGCGGGCGGACCGGGGAGCTGTTTTTT; J gene: TRBJ2-2; V gene: TRBV9; clone size: NA; D gene: TRBD2
CDR3 protein: CASSGTSGSYEQYF; CDR3 DNA: TGCGCCAGCAGCGGGACTAGCGGCTCCTACGAGCAGTACTTC; J gene: TRBJ2-7; V gene: TRBV5-1; clone size: NA; D gene: TRBD2
CDR3 protein: CASSSPAGPGETQHF; CDR3 DNA: TGTGCCAGCAGTTCCCCGGCGGGGCCCGGGGAAACCCAGCATTTT; J gene: TRBJ1-5; V gene: TRBV28; clone size: NA; D gene: NA
CDR3 protein: CASSVEVRSHTDTQYF; CDR3 DNA: TGTGCCAGCAGCGTAGAAGTGAGATCGCACACAGATACGCAGTATTTT; J gene: TRBJ2-3; V gene: TRBV9; clone size: NA; D gene: NA
CDR3 protein: CASSRQGTEKLFF; CDR3 DNA: TGTGCCAGCAGTCGACAGGGGACTGAAAAACTGTTTTTT; J gene: TRBJ1-4; V gene: TRBV27; clone size: NA; D gene: TRBD1
CDR3 protein: CSVVRTGGPAAEAFF; CDR3 DNA: TGCAGCGTTGTGCGAACAGGGGGCCCTGCGGCTGAAGCTTTCTTT; J gene: TRBJ1-1; V gene: TRBV29-1; clone size: NA; D gene: TRBD1
CDR3 protein: CASRGQGATNEKLFF; CDR3 DNA: TGCGCCAGCAGGGGACAGGGTGCAACTAATGAAAAACTGTTTTTT; J gene: TRBJ1-4; V gene: TRBV5-1; clone size: few; D gene: TRBD1
CDR3 protein: CASSPTGNSNQPQHF; CDR3 DNA: TGTGCCAGCTCACCCACAGGGAATAGCAATCAGCCCCAGCATTTT; J gene: TRBJ1-5; V gene: TRBV18; clone size: NA; D gene: NA
CDR3 protein: CASSLARGRFTDTQYF; CDR3 DNA: TGTGCCAGCAGTTTAGCCAGGGGGCGCTTCACAGATACGCAGTATTTT; J gene: TRBJ2-3; V gene: TRBV28; clone size: NA; D gene: TRBD1
CDR3 protein: CASSTGGRLYGYTF; CDR3 DNA: TGTGCCAGCAGTACAGGGGGCCGACTCTATGGCTACACCTTC; J gene: TRBJ1-2; V gene: TRBV6-5; clone size: once; D gene: TRBD1
CDR3 protein: CSAYREPGYTF; CDR3 DNA: TGCAGTGCCTACAGGGAGCCTGGCTACACCTTC; J gene: TRBJ1-2; V gene: TRBV20-1; clone size: NA; D gene: NA
CDR3 protein: CASSLGALAGITYEQYF; CDR3 DNA: TGTGCCAGCAGCTTAGGGGCCCTAGCGGGGATAACCTACGAGCAGTACTTC; J gene: TRBJ2-7; V gene: TRBV7-8; clone size: NA; D gene: TRBD2
CDR3 protein: CASSQGPGEKLFF; CDR3 DNA: TGCGCCAGCAGCCAGGGCCCCGGTGAAAAACTGTTTTTT; J gene: TRBJ1-4; V gene: TRBV4-1; clone size: once; D gene: NA
CDR3 protein: CASSQAGQPVYGYTF; CDR3 DNA: TGCGCCAGCAGCCAGGCCGGACAGCCCGTCTATGGCTACACCTTC; J gene: TRBJ1-2; V gene: TRBV4-1; clone size: NA; D gene: NA